This T cell receptor beta chain was observed in a study of T cell responses to AZD1222 COVID-19 vaccine. Whole-study context: The analysis combined second doses at about 4 or about 12 weeks.

The assay was immunoSEQ multiplex PCR, and TCRdb's table has in-frame clones only and misses some. The table includes under 40,000 clones, roughly nine tenths detected once. V was clipped by 1 base and J by 9 bases, with 10 bases between them. Germline CDR1 MGHDK, CDR2 SYGVNS. The CDR3 is 13 residues long. Study conclusions and caveats: Once two AZD1222 doses were given, Spike-specific TCR breadth and depth went up. Mostly white British, mostly female donors; authors suggested clonal diversity may be underestimated. Reports say nearly half of spike-specific TCRs go after unmutated variant regions.

On this clone itself: Its antigen is unknown.

The sequencing here drew on peripheral blood, taken on day 0 of AZD1222 vaccination. The V call is TRBV25-1, the J call TRBJ2-1; the D gene is possibly TRBD2 (6 bases). This sequence originates from an adult in good health. CDR3 loop: CASSEWGSGEQFF. CDR3 DNA sequence: TGTGCCAGCAGTGAATGGGGTAGCGGTGAGCAGTTCTTC.